This T cell receptor (beta chain) was observed in a study of blood T cell repertoires in COVID-19. The V end lost 2 bases, the J end lost 3 bases, and 7 bases lay between the germline ends. Germline-derived CDR1 and CDR2 are MGHRA and YSYEKL. The CDR3 is 14 residues long. This clone was found a few times. Generated by immunoSEQ multiplex PCR, the TCRdb table keeps only in-frame clones and is missing some. Counted here are hundreds of thousands of clones, about 87% occurring once; the ten biggest clones make up 10%. This TCR was recovered from a woman aged 50 to 65 who had recovered from COVID-19. Sequenced input: PBMCs or T cells enriched from blood (not recorded which). The chain uses TRBV4-1 and TRBJ2-2; D is perhaps TRBD1 (6 bases). The CDR3 nucleotides are TGCGCCAGCAGCCAAACAGGGTACACCGGGGAGCTGTTTTTT. It encodes CASSQTGYTGELFF.